The sequence of this T cell receptor (beta chain) was determined in a study of vaccination and CD4 T cells after COVID-19 (dated by TCRdb to 2021 to 2024). Regarding the complete study: Every convalescent patient had a positive nasal swab PCR test for SARS-CoV-2, with mild disease in under ten patients and severe disease in one. The convalescent cohort comprised six males and four females, including two Hispanic individuals, seven Caucasians, two Asians and one multiracial person. Participants received two doses of either the Pfizer-BioNTech BNT162b2 vaccine (n=8) or the Moderna mRNA-1273 vaccine (n=2). Post-COVID blood samples from convalescent patients were collected a median of roughly 100 days after diagnosis, with a range of 35 to 161 days. Post-vaccine blood samples were obtained a median of about 70 days after the second vaccine dose, with a range of roughly 14 to 241 days. A few convalescent patients gave samples both early after vaccination (day 14) and late after vaccination (days 161 to 241). Culture stimuli were overlapping spike peptide pools from SARS-CoV-2 and from the common cold coronaviruses HCoV-NL63, HCoV-OC43 and HCoV-229E. Control cultures used a CEFX viral epitope pool as positive control, an HIV-1 Nef peptide pool as negative control, or no peptide. In ten to eleven COVID-19 convalescent patients and a few infection-naive healthy vaccine recipients, researchers compared the spike-specific CD4+ TCR repertoire from before mRNA vaccination with the repertoire from after. Study-wide conclusions, independent of this receptor: In convalescent patients, a median approximately 86% of post-vaccine SARS-CoV-2-reactive clones were detected only after vaccination, suggesting vaccine-specific priming. An increase in the median number of SARS-CoV-2-reactive clonotypes from approximately 23 after infection to 38 after vaccination was observed, but the change was not found to be significant. Of the vaccine-specific clones in convalescent patients, 304 of 307, or nearly all, reacted only to SARS-CoV-2 spike and did not cross-react with common cold coronaviruses. The number of convalescent patients in the study was relatively small, and the study did not examine early timepoints following natural infection.

Via the germline V gene (reference sequence), CDR1 is DFQATT and CDR2 SNEGSKA. After removal of 0 bases from V and 8 bases from J, the junction retains 6 bases not matched to a gene. Its CDR3 holds 14 amino acids, cysteine through phenylalanine. Only CDR3 DNA remains: 42 bases, in frame from the first base. As for this clonotype: It has no known antigen specificity. Per-base qualities were not stored, and no clone one base away is much larger.

Taken with the paper, the label for time point translates to: late sampling 161 to 241 days after vaccination in three convalescent patients. The treatment or condition label for this specimen denotes: approximately nine-day PBMC culture with coronavirus spike peptide pools or control peptides (ViraFEST assay). The study used the ViraFEST assay, which expanded antigen-specific T cells with peptide pools and then identified expanded clonotypes by TCR sequencing. Positive SARS-CoV-2 PCR tests in the convalescent patients dated from March to December 2020, before Alpha, Beta and Delta variants emerged in the United States. More than 1.5 million PBMCs per well were cultured in IMDM with 5% human AB serum and roughly 10 IU/ml IL-2, plus 10 ug/ml peptide pools. On days 3 and 7, half of the culture medium was replaced with fresh IL-2-containing medium. After 10 days of culture, CD4+ T cells were isolated by negative selection with the EasySep CD4+ T cell isolation kit. Ficoll-Paque Plus gradient centrifugation was used to isolate PBMCs from whole blood, and the isolated PBMCs were then either used fresh or cryopreserved at -140C. In general, triplicate wells were set up for every culture condition.

The receptor library was made with PCR. DNA from cultured CD4+ T cells was subjected to TCR sequencing with the Oncomine TCR Beta short-read assay at the Johns Hopkins FTIC core. Genomic DNA was extracted from the cultured CD4+ T cells with the QIAamp micro DNA kit. Oncomine TCR Beta libraries from cultured CD4+ T cells were pooled using unique dual indexes and sequenced on an Illumina iSeq 100. Per the original workflow: Non-productive sequences were removed, and CDR3s that did not start with C, did not end with F or W, or were shorter than 7 amino acids were discarded. Antigen-specific clonotypes were identified with the MANAFEST web application by comparing peptide-stimulated wells with reference and other culture wells. An FDR below 0.05, an odds ratio above 5, and a productive frequency above 0.1% in at least two of three replicate wells were required for clones to be considered positive. Clonotypes that were significantly expanded in both SARS-CoV-2 spike wells and at least one common cold coronavirus spike condition were defined as cross-reactive. Using R version 3.6.1, CDR3 homology was evaluated through Levenshtein distances (stringdist) along with unrooted phylogenetic trees (ape). TCRdb trimmed public reads at Q25 via fastp, called clones via MiXCR and kept in-frame beta chains. Rows are combined by CDR3 protein, so each entry shows the most common genes and DNA. The V and J calls shown here were made by TCRdb, not taken from the authors' results. The sample table holds some 24,000 distinct CDR3 sequences, of which approximately 28% were seen once. The ten largest clones capture approximately 3% of the sample.

This clonotype originated in a human donor who had recovered from COVID-19. The material sequenced was CD4+ T cells from blood, cultured in vitro, taken about 7 months after SARS-CoV-2 vaccination. This chain is built from TRBV20-1 and TRBJ1-2; 10 bases in between match TRBD1. The CDR3 region has the sequence CSARDPRTGGGYTF. The nucleotide sequence reads TGCAGTGCTAGAGATCCCCGGACAGGGGGAGGCTACACCTTC.